This T cell receptor beta chain originates from a study of PD-L1 blockade in urothelial cancer. Study information: Each blood sample yielded a median of roughly 140,000 T cells.

Data came from immunoSEQ multiplex PCR; TCRdb stores just in-frame clones and leaves some out. Of fewer than 85,000 clones listed, 88% are singletons. Time point defined: peripheral blood 6 weeks after treatment start. Sample numbers ranged from 1 to 8 per patient, encompassing pretreatment and on-treatment collections. The CDR3 has 13 amino acids. Trimming cost V 6 bases and J 3 bases, with 11 bases left between them. Germline V CDR1 and CDR2: MDHEN, SYDVKM. The chain links TRBV28 to TRBJ1-1; no clear D. The sequence came from a man in his sixties with urothelial cancer. The source material was PBMCs, sampled around atezolizumab (anti-PD-L1) treatment. CDR3 nucleotide sequence: TGTGCCAGCAGCCTTAACCGGGACACTGAAGCTTTCTTT. Translation: CASSLNRDTEAFF. Looking up the rest from reference TRBV28 and TRBJ1-1 gives the full variable domain: DVKVTQSSRYLVKRTGEKVFLECVQDMDHENMFWYRQDPGLGLRLIYFSYDVKMKEKGDIPEGYSVSREKKERFSLILESASTNQTSMYLCASSLNRDTEAFFGQGTRLTVV.